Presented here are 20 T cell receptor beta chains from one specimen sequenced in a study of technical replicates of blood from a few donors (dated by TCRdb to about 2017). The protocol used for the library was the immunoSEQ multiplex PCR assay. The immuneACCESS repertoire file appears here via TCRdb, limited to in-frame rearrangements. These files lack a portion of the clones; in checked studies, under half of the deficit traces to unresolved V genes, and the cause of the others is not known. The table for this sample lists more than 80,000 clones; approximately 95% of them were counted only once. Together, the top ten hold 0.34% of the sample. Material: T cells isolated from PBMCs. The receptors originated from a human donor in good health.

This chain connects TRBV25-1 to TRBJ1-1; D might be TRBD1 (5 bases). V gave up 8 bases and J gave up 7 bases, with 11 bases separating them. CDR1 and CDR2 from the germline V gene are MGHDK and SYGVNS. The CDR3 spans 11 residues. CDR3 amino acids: CASGASREAFF. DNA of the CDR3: TGTGCCAGCGGGGCGAGTCGTGAAGCTTTCTTT.

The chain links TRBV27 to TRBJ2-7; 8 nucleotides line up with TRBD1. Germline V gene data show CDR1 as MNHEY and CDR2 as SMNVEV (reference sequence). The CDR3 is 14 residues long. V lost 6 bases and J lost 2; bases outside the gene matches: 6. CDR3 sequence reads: CASRAIQGAYEQYF. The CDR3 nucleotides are TGTGCCAGCAGGGCCATACAGGGGGCCTACGAGCAGTACTTC.

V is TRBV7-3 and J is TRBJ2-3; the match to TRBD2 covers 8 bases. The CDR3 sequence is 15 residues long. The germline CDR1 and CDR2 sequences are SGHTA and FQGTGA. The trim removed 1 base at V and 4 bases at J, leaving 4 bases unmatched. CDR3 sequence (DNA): TGTGCCAGCAGCTTAAATAGCGGGGATTCAGATACGCAGTATTTT. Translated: CASSLNSGDSDTQYF.

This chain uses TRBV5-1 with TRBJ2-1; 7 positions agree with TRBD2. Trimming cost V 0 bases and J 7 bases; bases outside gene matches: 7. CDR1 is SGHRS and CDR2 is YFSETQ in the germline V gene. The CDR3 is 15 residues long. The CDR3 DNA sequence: TGCGCCAGCAGCTTGGGGGGCGGGAGTAGGAATGAGCAGTTCTTC. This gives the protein CASSLGGGSRNEQFF.

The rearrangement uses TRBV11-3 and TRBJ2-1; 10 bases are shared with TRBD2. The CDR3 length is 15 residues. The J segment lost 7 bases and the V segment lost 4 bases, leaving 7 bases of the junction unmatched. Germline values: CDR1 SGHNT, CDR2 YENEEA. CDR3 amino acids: CASSSASGSYNEQFF. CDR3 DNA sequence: TGTGCCAGCAGCTCGGCTAGCGGGAGTTATAATGAGCAGTTCTTC.

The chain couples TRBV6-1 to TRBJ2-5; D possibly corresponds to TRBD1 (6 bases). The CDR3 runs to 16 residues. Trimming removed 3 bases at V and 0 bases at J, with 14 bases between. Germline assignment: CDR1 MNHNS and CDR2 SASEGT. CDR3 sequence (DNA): TGTGCCAGCAGTGACTATGGGGGCCCAAACCAAGAGACCCAGTACTTC. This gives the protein CASSDYGGPNQETQYF.

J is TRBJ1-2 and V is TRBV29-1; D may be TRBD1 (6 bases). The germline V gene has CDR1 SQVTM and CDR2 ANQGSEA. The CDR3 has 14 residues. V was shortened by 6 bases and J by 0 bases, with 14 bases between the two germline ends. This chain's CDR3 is CSVNRDGPNYGYTF. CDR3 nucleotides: TGCAGCGTAAACAGGGACGGGCCTAACTATGGCTACACCTTC.

DNA for the CDR3: TGTGCCAGCAGCCGTCAGGATACAGGGTATGGCTACACCTTC. It translates to CASSRQDTGYGYTF. This sequence joins TRBV27 and TRBJ1-2; D is possibly TRBD1 (6 bases). V was pared by 6 bases and J by 5 bases, with 16 bases between. Germline V gives CDR1 MNHEY, CDR2 SMNVEV (reference sequence). The CDR3 loop spans 14 amino acids.

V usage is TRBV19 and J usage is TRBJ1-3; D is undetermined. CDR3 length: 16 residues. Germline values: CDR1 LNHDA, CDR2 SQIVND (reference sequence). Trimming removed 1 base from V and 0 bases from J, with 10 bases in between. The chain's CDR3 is CASSIAGGFSGNTIYF. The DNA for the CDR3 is TGTGCCAGTAGTATAGCGGGAGGCTTCTCTGGAAACACCATATATTTT.

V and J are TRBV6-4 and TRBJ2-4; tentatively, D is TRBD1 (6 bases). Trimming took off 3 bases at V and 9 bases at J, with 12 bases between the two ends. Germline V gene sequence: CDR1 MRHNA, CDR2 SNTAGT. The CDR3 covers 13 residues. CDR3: CASSESGVGIQYF. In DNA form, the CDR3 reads TGTGCCAGCAGTGAATCAGGGGTGGGCATTCAGTACTTC.

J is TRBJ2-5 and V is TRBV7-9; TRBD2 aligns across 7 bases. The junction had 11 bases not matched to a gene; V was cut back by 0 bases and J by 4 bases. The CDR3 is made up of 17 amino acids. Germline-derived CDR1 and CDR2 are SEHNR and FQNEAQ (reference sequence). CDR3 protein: CASSLAMRLGGRETQYF. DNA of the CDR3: TGTGCCAGCAGCTTAGCGATGAGACTCGGCGGGAGAGAGACCCAGTACTTC.

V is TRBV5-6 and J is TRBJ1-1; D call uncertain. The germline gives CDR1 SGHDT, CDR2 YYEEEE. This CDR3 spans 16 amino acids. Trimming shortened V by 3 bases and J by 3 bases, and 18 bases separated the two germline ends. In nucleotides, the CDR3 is TGTGCCAGCAGCTATTACCAACCCAGGAGGGACACTGAAGCTTTCTTT. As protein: CASSYYQPRRDTEAFF.

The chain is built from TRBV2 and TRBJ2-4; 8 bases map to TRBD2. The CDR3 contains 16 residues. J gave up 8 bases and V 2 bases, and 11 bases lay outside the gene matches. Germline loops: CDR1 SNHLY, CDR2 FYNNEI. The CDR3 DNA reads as TGTGCCAGCAGTGAAATACTAGCGGAGGAGGTGGACATTCAGTACTTC. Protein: CASSEILAEEVDIQYF.

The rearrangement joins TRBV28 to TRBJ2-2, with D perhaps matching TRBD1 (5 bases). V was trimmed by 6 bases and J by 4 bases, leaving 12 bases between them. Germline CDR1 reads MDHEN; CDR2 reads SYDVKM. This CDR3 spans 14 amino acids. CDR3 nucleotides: TGTGCCAGCAGGCGTCAGGGCCCCACCGGGGAGCTGTTTTTT. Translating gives CASRRQGPTGELFF.

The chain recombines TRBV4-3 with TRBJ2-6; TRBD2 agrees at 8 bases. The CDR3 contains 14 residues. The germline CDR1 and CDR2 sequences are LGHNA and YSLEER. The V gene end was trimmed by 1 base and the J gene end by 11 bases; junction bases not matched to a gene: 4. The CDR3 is CASSQAGGRDVLTF. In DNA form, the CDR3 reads TGCGCCAGCAGCCAAGCGGGGGGGCGCGACGTCCTGACTTTC.

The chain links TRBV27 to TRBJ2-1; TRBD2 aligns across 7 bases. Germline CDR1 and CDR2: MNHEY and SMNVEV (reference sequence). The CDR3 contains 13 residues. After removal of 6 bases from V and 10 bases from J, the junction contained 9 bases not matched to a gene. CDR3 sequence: CASRRAGVDEQFF. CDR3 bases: TGTGCCAGCAGGAGGGCGGGAGTTGACGAGCAGTTCTTC.

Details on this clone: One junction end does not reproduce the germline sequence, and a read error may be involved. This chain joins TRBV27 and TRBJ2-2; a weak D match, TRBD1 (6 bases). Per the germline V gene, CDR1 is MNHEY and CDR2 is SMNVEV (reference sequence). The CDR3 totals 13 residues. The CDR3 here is CASSLSQGRELFF. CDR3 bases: TGTGCCAGCAGTCTATCACAGGGACGGGAGCTGTTTTTT.

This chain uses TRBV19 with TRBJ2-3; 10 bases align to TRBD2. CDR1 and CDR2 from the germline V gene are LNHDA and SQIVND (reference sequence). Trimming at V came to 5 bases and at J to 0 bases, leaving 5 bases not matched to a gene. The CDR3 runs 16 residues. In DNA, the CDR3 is TGTGCCAGTAGTTTTCGGACTAGCGGTAGCACAGATACGCAGTATTTT. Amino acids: CASSFRTSGSTDTQYF.

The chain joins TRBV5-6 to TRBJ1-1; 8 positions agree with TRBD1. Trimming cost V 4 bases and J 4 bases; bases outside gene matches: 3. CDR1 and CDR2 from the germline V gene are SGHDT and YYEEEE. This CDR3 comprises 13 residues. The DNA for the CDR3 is TGTGCCAGCAGCCCAGGGGGCGGCACTGAAGCTTTCTTT. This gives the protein CASSPGGGTEAFF.

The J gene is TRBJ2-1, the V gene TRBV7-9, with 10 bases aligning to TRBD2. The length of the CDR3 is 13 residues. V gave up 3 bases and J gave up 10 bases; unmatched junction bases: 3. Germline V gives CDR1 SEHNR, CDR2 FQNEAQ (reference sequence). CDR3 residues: CASSLVAGGEQFF. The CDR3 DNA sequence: TGTGCCAGCAGCTTGGTAGCGGGAGGCGAGCAGTTCTTC.